The T cell receptor beta chain under discussion was sequenced for a study of shared clonotypes between healthy human individuals. The V gene end was trimmed by 5 bases and the J gene end by 0 bases; junction bases not matched to a gene: 6. From germline, CDR1 is SGHAT and CDR2 FQNNGV. There are 15 residues in the CDR3. Every donor, a Caucasian adult, lived in Nashville, Tennessee. The sample holds one count of this clone. Repertoires were generated with immunoSEQ multiplex PCR, while TCRdb's copy carries only in-frame clones and drops some. The sample includes 550,000 to 850,000 clones, approximately 77% of them seen just once.

The sequence derives from a woman in her twenties or thirties in good health. The rearrangement links TRBV11-2 to TRBJ1-1, with 7 bases fitting TRBD1. Sequencing was carried out using memory CD4+ T cells sorted from blood. Sample subset: CD45RA-negative fraction. The CDR3 DNA reads TGTGCCAGCAGCACAGACAGGGTTATGAACACTGAAGCTTTCTTT. Translating gives CASSTDRVMNTEAFF.